This T cell receptor (beta chain) was recorded in a study of tumor-infiltrating lymphocytes in primary liver carcinoma. Study in general: Surgical resection was used to treat these primary liver carcinoma patients. Tissue type made little difference to sample yields of roughly 3.5 to 7.13 million productive TCRbeta reads. Staging placed the tumors at T1-T3 N0M0, and they measured about 4 to 10 cm across.

Study-level points and caveats: CD8+ and CD4+ repertoires went uncompared, the samples being bulk unsorted.

For this clonotype: What it recognizes is unknown.

The trim removed 7 bases at V and 5 bases at J, leaving 10 bases unmatched. Germline lookup yields CDR1 MNHEY and CDR2 SVGEGT. This CDR3 comprises 14 residues. Germline DNA was extracted alongside blood RNA, which was obtained from unsorted whole blood. Starting material of 500 to 600 ng total RNA yielded TCR beta cDNA via a constant-region primer. Modified slightly, ARM-PCR produced TCR beta libraries over three nested multiplex PCR rounds. TRBV1-TRBV30 forward primers paired with a C-beta reverse primer were used in the first two PCR rounds, which ran approximately 10 cycles each. From the multiplex PCR reads, TCRdb called clonotypes with MiXCR, one entry per CDR3 protein. This sample yields about 330,000 distinct CDR3 sequences, of which less than 75% are seen a single time; about 6.3% belongs to the top ten.

The receptor was isolated from a man aged 40-55 years with primary liver carcinoma and hepatitis B virus infection. The sequencing sample was made of peripheral blood. The chain is built from TRBV6-2 or TRBV6-3 and TRBJ1-1; TRBD1 aligns across 7 bases. In nucleotides, the CDR3 is TGTGCCAGCACCACGGGACAGCCACGAACTGAAGCTTTCTTT. Amino acids: CASTTGQPRTEAFF.